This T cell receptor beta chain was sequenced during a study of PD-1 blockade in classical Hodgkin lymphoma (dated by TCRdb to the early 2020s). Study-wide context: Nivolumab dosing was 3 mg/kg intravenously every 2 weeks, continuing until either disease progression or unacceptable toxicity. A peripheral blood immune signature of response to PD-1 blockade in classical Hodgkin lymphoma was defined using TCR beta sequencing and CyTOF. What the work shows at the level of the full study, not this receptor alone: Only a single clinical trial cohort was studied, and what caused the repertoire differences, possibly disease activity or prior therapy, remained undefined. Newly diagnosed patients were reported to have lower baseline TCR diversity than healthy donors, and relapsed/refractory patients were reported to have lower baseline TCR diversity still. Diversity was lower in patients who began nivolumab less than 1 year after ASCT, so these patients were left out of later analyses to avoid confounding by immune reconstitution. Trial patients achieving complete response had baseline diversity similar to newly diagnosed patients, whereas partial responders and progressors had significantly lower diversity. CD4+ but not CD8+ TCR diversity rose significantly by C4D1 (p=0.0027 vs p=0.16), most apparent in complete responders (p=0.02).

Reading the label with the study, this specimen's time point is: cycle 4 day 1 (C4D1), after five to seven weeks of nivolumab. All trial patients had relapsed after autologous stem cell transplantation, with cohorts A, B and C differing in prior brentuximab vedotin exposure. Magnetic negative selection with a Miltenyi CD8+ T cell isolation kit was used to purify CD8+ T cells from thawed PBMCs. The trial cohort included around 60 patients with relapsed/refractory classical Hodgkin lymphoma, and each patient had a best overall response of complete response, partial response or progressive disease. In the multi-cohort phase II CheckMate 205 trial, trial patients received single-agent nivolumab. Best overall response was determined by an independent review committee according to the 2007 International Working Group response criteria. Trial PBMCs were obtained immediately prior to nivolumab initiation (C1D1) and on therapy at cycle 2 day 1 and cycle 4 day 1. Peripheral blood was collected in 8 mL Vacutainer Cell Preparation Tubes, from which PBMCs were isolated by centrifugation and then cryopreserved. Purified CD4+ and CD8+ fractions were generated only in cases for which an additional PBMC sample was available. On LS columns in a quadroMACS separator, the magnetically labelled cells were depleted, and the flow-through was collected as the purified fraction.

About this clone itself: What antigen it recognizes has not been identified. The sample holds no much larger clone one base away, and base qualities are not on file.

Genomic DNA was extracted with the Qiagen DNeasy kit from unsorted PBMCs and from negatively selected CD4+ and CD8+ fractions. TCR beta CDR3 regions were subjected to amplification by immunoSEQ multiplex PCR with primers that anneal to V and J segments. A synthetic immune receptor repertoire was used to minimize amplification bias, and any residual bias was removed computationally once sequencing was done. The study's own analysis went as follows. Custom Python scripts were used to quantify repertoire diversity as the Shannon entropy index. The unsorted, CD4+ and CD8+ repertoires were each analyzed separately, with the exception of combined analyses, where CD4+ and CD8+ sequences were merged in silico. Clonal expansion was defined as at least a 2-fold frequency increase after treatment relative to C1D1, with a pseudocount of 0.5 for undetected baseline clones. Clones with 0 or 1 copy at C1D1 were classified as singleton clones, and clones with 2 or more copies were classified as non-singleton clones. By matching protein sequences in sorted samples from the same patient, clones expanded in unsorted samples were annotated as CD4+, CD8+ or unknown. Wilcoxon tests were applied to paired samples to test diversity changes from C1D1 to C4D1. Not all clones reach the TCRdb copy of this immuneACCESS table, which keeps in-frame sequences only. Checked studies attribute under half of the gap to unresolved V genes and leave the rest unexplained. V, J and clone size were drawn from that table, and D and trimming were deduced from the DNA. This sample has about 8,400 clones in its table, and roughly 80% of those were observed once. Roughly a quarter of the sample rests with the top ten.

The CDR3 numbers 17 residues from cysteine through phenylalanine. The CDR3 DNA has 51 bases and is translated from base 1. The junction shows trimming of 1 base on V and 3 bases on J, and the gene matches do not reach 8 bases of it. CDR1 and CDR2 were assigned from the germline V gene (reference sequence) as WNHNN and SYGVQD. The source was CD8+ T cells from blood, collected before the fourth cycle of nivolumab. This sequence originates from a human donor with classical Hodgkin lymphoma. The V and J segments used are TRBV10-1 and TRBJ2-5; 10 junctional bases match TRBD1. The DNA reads TGCGCCAGCAGTGAGTATGGGACAGGGGCCCTCGAAGAGACCCAGTACTTC. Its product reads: CASSEYGTGALEETQYF.